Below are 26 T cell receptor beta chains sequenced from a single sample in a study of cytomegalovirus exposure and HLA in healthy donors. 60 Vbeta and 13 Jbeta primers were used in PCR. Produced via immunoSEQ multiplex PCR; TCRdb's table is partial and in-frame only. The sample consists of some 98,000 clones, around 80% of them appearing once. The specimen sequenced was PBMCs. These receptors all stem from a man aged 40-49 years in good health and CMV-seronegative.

The CDR3 protein is CASSEGVQGHRTLHF. As DNA, the CDR3 is TGTGCCAGCAGTGAAGGAGTACAGGGGCATCGAACCCTCCACTTT. The V call is TRBV6-1, the J call TRBJ1-6; 7 nucleotides match TRBD1. J lost 14 bases, V lost 1 base, and 11 bases had no gene match. The CDR3 loop spans 15 amino acids. Looked up from germline, CDR1 is MNHNS and CDR2 is SASEGT.

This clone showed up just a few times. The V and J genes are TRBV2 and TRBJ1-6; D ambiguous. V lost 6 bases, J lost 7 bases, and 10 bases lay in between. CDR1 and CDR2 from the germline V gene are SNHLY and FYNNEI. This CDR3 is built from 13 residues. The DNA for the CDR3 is TGTGCCAGCAGGTTAACAGAGAATTCACCCCTCCACTTT. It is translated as CASRLTENSPLHF.

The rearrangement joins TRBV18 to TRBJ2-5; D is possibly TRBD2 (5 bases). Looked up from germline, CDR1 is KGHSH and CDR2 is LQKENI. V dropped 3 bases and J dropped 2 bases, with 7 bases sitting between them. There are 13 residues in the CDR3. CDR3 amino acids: CASSPSGQETQYF. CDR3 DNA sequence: TGTGCCAGCTCACCCTCGGGGCAAGAGACCCAGTACTTC.

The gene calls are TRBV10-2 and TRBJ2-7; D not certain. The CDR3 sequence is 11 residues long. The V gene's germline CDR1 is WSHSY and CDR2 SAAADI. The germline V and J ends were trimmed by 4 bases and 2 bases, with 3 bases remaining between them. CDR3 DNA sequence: TGCGCCAGCAGTGCGGCCTACGAGCAGTACTTC. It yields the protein CASSAAYEQYF.

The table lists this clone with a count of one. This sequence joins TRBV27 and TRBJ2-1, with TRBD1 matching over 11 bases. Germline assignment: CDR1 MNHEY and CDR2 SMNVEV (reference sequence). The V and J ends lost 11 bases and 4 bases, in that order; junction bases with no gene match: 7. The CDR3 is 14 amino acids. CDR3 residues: CAGGGTGGYNEQFF. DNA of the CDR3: TGTGCCGGGGGGGGGACAGGGGGATACAATGAGCAGTTCTTC.

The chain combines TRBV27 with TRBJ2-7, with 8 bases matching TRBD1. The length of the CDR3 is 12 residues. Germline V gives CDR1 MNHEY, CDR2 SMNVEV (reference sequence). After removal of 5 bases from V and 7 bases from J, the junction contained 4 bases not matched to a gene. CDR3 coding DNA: TGTGCCAGCAGTCGCACAGGGGGTGAGCAGTACTTC. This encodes CASSRTGGEQYF.

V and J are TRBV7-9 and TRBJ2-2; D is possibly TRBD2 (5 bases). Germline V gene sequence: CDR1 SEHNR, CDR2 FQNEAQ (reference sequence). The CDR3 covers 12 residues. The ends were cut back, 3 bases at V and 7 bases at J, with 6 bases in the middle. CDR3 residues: CASSFGIGELFF. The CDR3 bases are TGTGCCAGCAGCTTCGGGATCGGGGAGCTGTTTTTT.

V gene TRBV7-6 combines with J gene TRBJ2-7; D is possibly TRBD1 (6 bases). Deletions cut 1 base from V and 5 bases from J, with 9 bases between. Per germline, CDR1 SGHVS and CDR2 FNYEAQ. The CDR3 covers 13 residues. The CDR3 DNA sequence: TGTGCCAGCAGCTTAGACAGGGTTAACGAGCAGTACTTC. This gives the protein CASSLDRVNEQYF. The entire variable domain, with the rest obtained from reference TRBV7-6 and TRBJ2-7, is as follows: GAGVSQSPRYKVTKRGQDVALRCDPISGHVSLYWYRQALGQGPEFLTYFNYEAQQDKSGLPNDRFSAERPEGSISTLTIQRTEQRDSAMYRCASSLDRVNEQYFGPGTRLTVT.

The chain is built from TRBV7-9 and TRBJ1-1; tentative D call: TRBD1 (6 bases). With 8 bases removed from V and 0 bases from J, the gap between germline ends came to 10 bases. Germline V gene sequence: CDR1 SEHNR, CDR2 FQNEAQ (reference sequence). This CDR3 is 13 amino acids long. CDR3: CASCTGMNTEAFF. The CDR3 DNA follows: TGTGCCAGCTGCACAGGGATGAACACTGAAGCTTTCTTT.

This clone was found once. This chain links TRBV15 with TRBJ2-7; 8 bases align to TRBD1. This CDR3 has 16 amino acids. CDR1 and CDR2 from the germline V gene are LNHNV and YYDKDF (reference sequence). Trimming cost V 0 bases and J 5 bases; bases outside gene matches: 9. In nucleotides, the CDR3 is TGTGCCACCAGCAGAGAGACAGGGGTTGAAGTCGACGAGCAGTACTTC. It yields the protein CATSRETGVEVDEQYF.

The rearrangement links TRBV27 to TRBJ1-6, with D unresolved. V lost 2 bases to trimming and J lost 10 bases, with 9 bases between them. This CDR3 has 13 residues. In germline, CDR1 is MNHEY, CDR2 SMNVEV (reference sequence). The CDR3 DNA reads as TGTGCCAGCAGTTTAACACCCGAATCACCCCTCCACTTT. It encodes CASSLTPESPLHF.

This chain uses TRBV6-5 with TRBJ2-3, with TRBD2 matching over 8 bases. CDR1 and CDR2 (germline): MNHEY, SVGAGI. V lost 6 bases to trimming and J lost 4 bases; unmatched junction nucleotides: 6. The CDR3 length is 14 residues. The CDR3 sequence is CASRPAGGPDTQYF. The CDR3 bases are TGTGCCAGCAGGCCTGCGGGGGGCCCAGATACGCAGTATTTT.

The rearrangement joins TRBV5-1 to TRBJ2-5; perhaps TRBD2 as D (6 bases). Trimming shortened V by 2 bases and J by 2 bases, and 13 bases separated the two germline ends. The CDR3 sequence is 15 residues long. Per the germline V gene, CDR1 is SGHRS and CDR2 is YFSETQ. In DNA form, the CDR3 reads TGCGCCAGCAGCTTTCAGTATGGGGGGCAAGAGACCCAGTACTTC. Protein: CASSFQYGGQETQYF.

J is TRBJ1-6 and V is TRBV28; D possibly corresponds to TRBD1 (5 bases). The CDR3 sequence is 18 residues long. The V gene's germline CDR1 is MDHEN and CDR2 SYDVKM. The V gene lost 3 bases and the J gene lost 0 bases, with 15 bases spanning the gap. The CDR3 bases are TGTGCCAGCAGTTTGGTAAGACAGAAGAGCTCCTATAATTCACCCCTCCACTTT. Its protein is CASSLVRQKSSYNSPLHF.

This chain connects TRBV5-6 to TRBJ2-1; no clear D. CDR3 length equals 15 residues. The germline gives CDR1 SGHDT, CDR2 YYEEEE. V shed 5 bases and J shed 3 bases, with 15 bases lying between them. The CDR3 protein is CASSIDPLYYNEQFF. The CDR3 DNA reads TGTGCCAGCAGTATAGATCCTCTTTACTACAATGAGCAGTTCTTC.

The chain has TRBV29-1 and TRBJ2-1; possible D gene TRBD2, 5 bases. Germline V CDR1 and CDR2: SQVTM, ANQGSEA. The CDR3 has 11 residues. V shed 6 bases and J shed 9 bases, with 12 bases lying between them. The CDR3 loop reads CSVRGSGEQFF. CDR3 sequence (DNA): TGCAGCGTCCGGGGATCAGGTGAGCAGTTCTTC.

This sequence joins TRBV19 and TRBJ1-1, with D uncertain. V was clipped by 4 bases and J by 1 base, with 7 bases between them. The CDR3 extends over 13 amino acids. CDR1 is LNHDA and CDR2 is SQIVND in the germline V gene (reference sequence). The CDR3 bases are TGTGCCAGTAGTAATACAGCGAACACTGAAGCTTTCTTT. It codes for CASSNTANTEAFF.

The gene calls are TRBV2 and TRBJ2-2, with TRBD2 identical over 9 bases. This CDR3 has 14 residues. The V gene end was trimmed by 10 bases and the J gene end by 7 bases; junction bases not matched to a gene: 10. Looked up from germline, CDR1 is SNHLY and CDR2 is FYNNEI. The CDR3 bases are TGTGCCACCCAAGCGGGGGGCCCCGGCGGGGAGCTGTTTTTT. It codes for CATQAGGPGGELFF.

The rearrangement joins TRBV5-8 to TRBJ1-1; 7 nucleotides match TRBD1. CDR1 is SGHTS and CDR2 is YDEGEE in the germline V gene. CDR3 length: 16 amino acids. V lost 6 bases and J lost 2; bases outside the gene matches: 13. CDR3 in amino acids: CASNRSQTGKNTEAFF. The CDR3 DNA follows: TGTGCCAGCAATCGAAGCCAGACAGGGAAAAACACTGAAGCTTTCTTT.

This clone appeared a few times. This chain's CDR3 is CASSFFITDRDYEQYF. As DNA, the CDR3 is TGTGCCAGCAGCTTTTTCATCACGGACAGAGATTACGAGCAGTACTTC. The rearrangement joins TRBV5-6 to TRBJ2-7; D may be TRBD1 (6 bases). The germline CDR1 and CDR2 sequences are SGHDT and YYEEEE. The CDR3 has 16 residues. The V end lost 2 bases, the J end lost 4 bases, and 19 bases lay between the germline ends.

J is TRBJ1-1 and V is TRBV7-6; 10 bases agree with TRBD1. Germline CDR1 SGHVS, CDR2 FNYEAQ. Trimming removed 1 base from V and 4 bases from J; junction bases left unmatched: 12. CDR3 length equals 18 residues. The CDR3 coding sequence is TGTGCCAGCAGCTTAGAGGGGACAGGGGTCCTCGGGCTCACTGAAGCTTTCTTT. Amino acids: CASSLEGTGVLGLTEAFF. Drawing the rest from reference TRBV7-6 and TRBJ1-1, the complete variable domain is GAGVSQSPRYKVTKRGQDVALRCDPISGHVSLYWYRQALGQGPEFLTYFNYEAQQDKSGLPNDRFSAERPEGSISTLTIQRTEQRDSAMYRCASSLEGTGVLGLTEAFFGQGTRLTVV.

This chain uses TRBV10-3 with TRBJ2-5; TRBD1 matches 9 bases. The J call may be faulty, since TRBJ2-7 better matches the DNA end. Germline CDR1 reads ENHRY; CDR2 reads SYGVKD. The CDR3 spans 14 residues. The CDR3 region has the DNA TGTGCCGTATCCGGGACAGGGACCTCCTACGAGCAGTACTTC. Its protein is CAVSGTGTSYEQYF.

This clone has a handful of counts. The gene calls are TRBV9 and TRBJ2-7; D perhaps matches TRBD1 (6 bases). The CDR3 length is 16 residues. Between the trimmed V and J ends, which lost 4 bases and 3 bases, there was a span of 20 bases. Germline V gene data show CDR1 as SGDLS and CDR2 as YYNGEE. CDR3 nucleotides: TGTGCCAGCAGCCCCAGGGAACAGGGATACTACTACGAGCAGTACTTC. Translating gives CASSPREQGYYYEQYF.

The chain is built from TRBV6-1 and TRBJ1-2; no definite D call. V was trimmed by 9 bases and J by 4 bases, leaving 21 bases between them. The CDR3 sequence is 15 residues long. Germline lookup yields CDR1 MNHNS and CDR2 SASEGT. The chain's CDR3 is CASGVYPALSYGYTF. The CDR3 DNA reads TGTGCCAGTGGAGTGTATCCGGCCTTAAGCTATGGCTACACCTTC.

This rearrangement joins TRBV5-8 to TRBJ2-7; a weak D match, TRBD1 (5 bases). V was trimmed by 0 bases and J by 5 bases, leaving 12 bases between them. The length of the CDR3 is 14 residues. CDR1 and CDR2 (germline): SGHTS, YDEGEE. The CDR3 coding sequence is TGTGCCAGCAGCTTGGAGGACAACAGCGACGAGCAGTACTTC. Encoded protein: CASSLEDNSDEQYF.

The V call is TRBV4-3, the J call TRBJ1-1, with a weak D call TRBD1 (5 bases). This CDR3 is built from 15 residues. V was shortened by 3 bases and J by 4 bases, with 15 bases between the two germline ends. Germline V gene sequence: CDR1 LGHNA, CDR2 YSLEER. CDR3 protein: CASSQGGAESTEAFF. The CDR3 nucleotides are TGCGCCAGCAGCCAGGGTGGGGCCGAGAGCACTGAAGCTTTCTTT.